This T cell receptor (beta chain) was profiled in a study of PD-L1 blockade in urothelial cancer. Turning to the study itself: Analyses used blood from 3 weeks (second dose) and 6 weeks after treatment start.

Libraries were prepared by immunoSEQ multiplex PCR; TCRdb keeps only in-frame clonotypes and omits some of them. Found here are about 52,000 clones, 84% of them singletons; the top ten hold 1% to 1.5%. Time point here: pretreatment peripheral blood. V was pared by 4 bases and J by 6 bases, with 3 bases of the junction left unmatched. CDR3 length equals 14 residues. From germline, CDR1 is ENHRY and CDR2 SYGVKD. The sample consisted of PBMCs, taken around atezolizumab (anti-PD-L1) treatment. This chain uses TRBV10-3 with TRBJ2-7; 13 bases map to TRBD2. This clonotype originated in a man aged 50 or older with urothelial cancer. CDR3 nucleotide sequence: TGTGCCATCAGTGCGGGACTAGCGGGGCTCGAGCAGTACTTC. Translation: CAISAGLAGLEQYF.